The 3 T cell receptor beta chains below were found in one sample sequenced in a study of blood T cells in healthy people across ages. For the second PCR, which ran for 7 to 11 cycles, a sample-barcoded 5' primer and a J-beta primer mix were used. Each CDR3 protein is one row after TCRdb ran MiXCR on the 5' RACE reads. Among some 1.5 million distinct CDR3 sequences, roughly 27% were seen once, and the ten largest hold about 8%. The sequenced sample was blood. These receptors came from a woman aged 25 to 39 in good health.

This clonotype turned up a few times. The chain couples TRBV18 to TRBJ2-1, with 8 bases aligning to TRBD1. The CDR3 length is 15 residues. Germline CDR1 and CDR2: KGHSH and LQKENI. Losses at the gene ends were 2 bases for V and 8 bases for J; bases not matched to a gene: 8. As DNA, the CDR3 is TGTGCCAGCTCACCAATTACAGGGGGGATGTATGAGCAGTTCTTC. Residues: CASSPITGGMYEQFF.

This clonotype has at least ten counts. The CDR3 sequence is CASSPDGDEQYF. CDR3 bases: TGTGCCAGCTCACCGGATGGGGACGAGCAGTACTTC. The J gene is TRBJ2-7, the V gene TRBV7-2; D ambiguous. Germline V gene lookup returns CDR1 SGHTA and CDR2 FQGNSA. Trimming pared 8 bases from V and 5 bases from J, leaving 13 bases between. CDR3 size: 12 residues.

The CDR3 DNA sequence: TGTGCCAGCAGTTTAAGACAGGCGGGCACTGAAGCTTTCTTT. This gives the protein CASSLRQAGTEAFF. The rearrangement uses TRBV27 and TRBJ1-1; a possible D gene is TRBD1 (6 bases). This CDR3 comprises 14 residues. Trimming shortened V by 2 bases and J by 4 bases, and 11 bases separated the two germline ends. Germline-derived CDR1 and CDR2 are MNHEY and SMNVEV (reference sequence).